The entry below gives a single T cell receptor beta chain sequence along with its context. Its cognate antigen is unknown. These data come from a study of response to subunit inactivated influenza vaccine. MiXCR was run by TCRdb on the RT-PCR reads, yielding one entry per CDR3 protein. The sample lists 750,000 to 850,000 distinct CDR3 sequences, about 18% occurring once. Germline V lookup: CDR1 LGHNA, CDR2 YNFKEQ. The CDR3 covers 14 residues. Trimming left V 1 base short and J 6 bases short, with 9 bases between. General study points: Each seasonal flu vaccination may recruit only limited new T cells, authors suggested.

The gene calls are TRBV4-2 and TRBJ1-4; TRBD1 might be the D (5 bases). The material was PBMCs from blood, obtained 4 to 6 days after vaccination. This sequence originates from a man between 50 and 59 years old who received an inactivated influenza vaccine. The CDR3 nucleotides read TGTGCCAGCAGCCAAGGACAGATCGATGAAAAACTGTTTTTT. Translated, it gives CASSQGQIDEKLFF.